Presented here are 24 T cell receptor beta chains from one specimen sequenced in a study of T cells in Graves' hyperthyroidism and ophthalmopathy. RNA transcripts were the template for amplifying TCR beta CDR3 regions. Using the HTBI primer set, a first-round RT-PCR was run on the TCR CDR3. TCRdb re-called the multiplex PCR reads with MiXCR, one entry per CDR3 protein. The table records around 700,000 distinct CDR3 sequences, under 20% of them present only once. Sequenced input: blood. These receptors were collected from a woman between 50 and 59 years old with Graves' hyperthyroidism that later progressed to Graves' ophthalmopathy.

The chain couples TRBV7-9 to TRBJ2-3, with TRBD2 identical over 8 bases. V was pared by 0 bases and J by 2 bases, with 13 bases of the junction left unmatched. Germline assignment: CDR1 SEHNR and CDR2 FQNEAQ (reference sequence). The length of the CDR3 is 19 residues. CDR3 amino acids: CASSLAYSPTSENTDTQYF. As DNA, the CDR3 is TGTGCCAGCAGCTTAGCCTACAGTCCGACTAGCGAAAACACAGATACGCAGTATTTT.

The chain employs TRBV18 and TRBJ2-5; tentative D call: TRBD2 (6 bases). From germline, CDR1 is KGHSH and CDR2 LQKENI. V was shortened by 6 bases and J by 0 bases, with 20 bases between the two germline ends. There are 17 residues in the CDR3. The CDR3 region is CASSPPEVSGNQETQYF. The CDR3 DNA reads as TGTGCCAGCTCCCCGCCAGAAGTTAGCGGCAACCAAGAGACCCAGTACTTC.

For the CDR3, the DNA is TGTGCCAGCAGTCGCGGGGGGTGGGATGAGCAGTTCTTC. Amino acid sequence: CASSRGGWDEQFF. The chain links TRBV6-1 to TRBJ2-1; TRBD2 aligns across 8 bases. This CDR3 has 13 residues. Germline assignment: CDR1 MNHNS and CDR2 SASEGT. V lost 5 bases to trimming and J lost 8 bases; unmatched junction nucleotides: 5.

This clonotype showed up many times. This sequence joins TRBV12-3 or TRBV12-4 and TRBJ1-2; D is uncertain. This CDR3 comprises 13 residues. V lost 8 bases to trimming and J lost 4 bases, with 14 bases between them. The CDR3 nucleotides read TGTGCCAGCGGGGTAACAGACGCCTATGGCTACACCTTC. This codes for CASGVTDAYGYTF.

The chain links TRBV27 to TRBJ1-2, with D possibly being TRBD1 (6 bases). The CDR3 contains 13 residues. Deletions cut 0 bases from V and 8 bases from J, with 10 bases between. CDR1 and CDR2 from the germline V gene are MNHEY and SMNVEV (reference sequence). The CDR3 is CASSLSTGSGYTF. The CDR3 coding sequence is TGTGCCAGCAGTTTATCTACAGGGTCGGGCTACACCTTC.

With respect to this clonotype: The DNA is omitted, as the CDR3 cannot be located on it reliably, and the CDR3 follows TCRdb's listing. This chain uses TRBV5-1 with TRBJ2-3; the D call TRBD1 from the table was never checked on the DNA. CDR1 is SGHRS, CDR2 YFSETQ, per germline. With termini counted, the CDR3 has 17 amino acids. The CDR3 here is CASSHFGEGARPDTQYF.

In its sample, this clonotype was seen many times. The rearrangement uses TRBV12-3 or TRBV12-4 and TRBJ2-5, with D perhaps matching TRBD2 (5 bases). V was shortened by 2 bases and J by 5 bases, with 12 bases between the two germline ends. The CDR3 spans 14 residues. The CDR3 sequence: CASSLTGSAETQYF. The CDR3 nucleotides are TGTGCCAGCAGTTTAACGGGATCGGCGGAGACCCAGTACTTC.

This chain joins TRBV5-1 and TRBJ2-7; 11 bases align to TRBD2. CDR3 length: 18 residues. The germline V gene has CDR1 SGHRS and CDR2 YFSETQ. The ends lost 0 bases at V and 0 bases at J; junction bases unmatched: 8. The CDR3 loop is CASSLVSSGGRSSYEQYF. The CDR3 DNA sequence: TGCGCCAGCAGCTTGGTGTCTAGCGGGGGGCGGAGCTCCTACGAGCAGTACTTC.

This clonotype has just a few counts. CDR3 in amino acids: CASSDSGGRVDTQYF. The DNA for the CDR3 is TGTGCCAGCAGTGATAGCGGGGGAAGGGTAGATACGCAGTATTTT. The chain couples TRBV27 to TRBJ2-3, with TRBD2 matching over 9 bases. Germline lookup yields CDR1 MNHEY and CDR2 SMNVEV (reference sequence). CDR3 length: 15 amino acids. J was trimmed by 5 bases and V by 5 bases; bases with no gene match: 8.

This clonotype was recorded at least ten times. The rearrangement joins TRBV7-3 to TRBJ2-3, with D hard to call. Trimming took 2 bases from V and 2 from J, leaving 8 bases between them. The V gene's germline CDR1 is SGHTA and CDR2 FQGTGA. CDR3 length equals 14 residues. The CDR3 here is CASSLAGHTDTQYF. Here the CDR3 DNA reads TGTGCCAGCAGCTTAGCCGGGCACACAGATACGCAGTATTTT.

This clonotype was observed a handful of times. The CDR3 region has the DNA TGCAGCGTTGAGTACGACGGACAACCCTATGGCTACACCTTC. It codes for CSVEYDGQPYGYTF. The V call is TRBV29-1, the J call TRBJ1-2, with D possibly TRBD1 on 5 matching bases. Germline V gene lookup returns CDR1 SQVTM and CDR2 ANQGSEA. This CDR3 has 14 residues. V was trimmed by 3 bases and J by 4 bases, leaving 15 bases between them.

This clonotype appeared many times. The CDR3 region is CASSLERGTGELFF. The DNA for the CDR3 is TGTGCCAGCAGCTTAGAAAGAGGGACCGGGGAGCTGTTTTTT. The chain recombines TRBV11-2 with TRBJ2-2, with D tentatively TRBD2 (5 bases). Germline V gene sequence: CDR1 SGHAT, CDR2 FQNNGV. CDR3 length: 14 residues. V lost 0 bases to trimming and J lost 5 bases, with 7 bases between them.

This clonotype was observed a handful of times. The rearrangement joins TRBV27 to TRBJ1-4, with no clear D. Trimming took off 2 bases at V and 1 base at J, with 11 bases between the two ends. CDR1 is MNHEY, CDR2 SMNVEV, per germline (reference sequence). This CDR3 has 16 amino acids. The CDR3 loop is CASSLNGLGTNEKLFF. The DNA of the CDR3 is TGTGCCAGCAGTTTAAACGGCCTGGGAACTAATGAAAAACTGTTTTTT.

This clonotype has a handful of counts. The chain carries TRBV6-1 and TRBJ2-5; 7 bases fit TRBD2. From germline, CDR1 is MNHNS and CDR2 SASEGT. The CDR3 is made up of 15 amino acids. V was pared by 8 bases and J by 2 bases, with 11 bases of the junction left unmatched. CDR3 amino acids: CASGFGGRFQETQYF. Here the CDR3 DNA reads TGTGCCAGCGGTTTCGGGGGGAGGTTTCAAGAGACCCAGTACTTC.

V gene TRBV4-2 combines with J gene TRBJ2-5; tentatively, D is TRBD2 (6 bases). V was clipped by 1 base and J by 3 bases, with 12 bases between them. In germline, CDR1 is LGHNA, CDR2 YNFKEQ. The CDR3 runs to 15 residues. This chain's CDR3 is CASSQAGTQKETQYF. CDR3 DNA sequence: TGTGCCAGCAGCCAAGCCGGGACTCAAAAAGAGACCCAGTACTTC.

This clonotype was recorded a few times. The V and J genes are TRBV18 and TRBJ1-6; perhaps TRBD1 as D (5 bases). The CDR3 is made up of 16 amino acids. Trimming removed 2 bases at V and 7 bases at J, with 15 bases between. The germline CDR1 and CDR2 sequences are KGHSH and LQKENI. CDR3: CASSPTSRDLNSPLHF. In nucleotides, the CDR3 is TGTGCCAGCTCACCAACGTCCCGGGACCTGAATTCACCCCTCCACTTT.

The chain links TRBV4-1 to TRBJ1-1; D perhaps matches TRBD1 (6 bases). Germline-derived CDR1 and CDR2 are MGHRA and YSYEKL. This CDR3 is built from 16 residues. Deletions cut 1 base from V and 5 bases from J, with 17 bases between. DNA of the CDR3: TGCGCCAGCAGCCAAGTCTGGGGGCCAATAGGTACTGAAGCTTTCTTT. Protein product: CASSQVWGPIGTEAFF.

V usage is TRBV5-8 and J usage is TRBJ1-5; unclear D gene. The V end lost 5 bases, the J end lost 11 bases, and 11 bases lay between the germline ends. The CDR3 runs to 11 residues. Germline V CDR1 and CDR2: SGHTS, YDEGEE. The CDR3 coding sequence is TGTGCCAGCAGACAGTGGTCGGCCCAGCATTTT. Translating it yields CASRQWSAQHF.

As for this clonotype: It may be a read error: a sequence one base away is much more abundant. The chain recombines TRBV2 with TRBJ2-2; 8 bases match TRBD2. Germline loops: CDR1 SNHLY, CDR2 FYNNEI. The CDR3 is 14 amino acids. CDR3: CASSVERGRGGLFF. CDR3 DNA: TGTGCCAGCAGTGTGGAGCGGGGGCGCGGGGGGCTGTTTTTT.

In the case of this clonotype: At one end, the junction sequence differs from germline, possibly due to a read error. The CDR3 DNA reads as TGTGCTAGCAGCTTAAAATTAGGGACAGGGTTGGGTGAGCAGTTCTTC. This codes for CASSLKLGTGLGEQFF. The chain uses TRBV7-7 and TRBJ2-1; 9 nucleotides align to TRBD1. Germline-derived CDR1 and CDR2 are SSHAT and FNYEAQ (reference sequence). This CDR3 is built from 16 residues.

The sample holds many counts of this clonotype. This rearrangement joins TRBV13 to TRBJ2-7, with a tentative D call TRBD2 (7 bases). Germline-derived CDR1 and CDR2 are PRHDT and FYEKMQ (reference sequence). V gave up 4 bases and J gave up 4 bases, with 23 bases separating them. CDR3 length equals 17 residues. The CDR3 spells CASSYDGGGPQRYEQYF. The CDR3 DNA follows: TGTGCCAGCAGCTACGATGGGGGGGGGCCCCAGCGTTACGAGCAGTACTTC.

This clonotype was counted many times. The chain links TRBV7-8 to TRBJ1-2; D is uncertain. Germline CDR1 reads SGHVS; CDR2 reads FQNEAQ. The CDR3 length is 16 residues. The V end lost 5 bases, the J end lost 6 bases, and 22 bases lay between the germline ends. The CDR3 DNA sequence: TGTGCCAGCAGCCCTTCGCCGAGTCTTTTAATGGATGGCTACACCTTC. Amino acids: CASSPSPSLLMDGYTF.

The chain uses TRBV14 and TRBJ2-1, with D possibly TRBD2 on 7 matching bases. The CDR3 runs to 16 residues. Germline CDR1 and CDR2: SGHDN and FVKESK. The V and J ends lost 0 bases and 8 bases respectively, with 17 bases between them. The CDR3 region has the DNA TGTGCCAGCAGCCAAGACGGAACGGGGGGCTCTTATGAGCAGTTCTTC. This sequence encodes CASSQDGTGGSYEQFF.

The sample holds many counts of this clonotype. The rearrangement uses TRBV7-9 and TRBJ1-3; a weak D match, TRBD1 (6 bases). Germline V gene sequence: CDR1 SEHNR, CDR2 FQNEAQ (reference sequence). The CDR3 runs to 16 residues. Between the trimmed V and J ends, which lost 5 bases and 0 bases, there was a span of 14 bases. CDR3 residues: CASSPTGSVSGNTIYF. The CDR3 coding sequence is TGTGCCAGCAGCCCAACAGGGTCCGTCTCTGGAAACACCATATATTTT.